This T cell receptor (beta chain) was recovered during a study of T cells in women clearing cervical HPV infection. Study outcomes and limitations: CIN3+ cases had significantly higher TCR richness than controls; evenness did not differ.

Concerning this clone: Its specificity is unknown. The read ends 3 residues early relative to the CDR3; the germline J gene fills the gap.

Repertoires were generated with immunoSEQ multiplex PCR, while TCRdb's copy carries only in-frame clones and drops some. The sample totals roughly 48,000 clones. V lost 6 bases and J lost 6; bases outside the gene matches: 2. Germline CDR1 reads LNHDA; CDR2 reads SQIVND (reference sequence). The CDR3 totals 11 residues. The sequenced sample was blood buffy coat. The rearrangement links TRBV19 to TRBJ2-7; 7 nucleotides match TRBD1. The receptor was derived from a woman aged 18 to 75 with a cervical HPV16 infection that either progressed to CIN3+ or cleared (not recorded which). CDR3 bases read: TGTGCCAGTAGAAACAGGGGCGAG. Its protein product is CASRNRGE. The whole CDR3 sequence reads CASRNRGEQYF.